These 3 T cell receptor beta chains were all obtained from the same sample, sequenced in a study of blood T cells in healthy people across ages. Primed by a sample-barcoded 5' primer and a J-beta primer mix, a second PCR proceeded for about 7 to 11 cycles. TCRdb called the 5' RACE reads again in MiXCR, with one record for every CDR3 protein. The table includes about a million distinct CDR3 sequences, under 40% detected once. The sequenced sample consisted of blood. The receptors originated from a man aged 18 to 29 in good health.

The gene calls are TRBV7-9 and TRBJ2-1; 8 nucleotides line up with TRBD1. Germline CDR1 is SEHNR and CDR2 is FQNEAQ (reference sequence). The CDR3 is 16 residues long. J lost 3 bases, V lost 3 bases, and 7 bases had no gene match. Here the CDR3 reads CASSFLSGQDYNEQFF. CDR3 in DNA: TGTGCCAGCAGCTTCCTGTCGGGACAGGACTACAATGAGCAGTTCTTC.

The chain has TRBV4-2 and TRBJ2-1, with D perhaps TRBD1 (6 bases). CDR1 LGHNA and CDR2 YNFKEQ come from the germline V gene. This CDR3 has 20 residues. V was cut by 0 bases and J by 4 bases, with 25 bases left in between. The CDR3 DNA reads TGTGCCAGCAGCCAAGACCCAAATATTATGACAGGAAGGGGATACAATGAGCAGTTCTTC. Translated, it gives CASSQDPNIMTGRGYNEQFF.

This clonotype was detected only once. The CDR3 reads CASSLSRLAGGLDEQFF. As DNA, the CDR3 is TGTGCCAGCAGTTTGTCGCGACTAGCGGGGGGTCTGGATGAGCAGTTCTTC. This chain links TRBV28 with TRBJ2-1; 13 positions match TRBD2. CDR1 is MDHEN, CDR2 SYDVKM, per germline. The CDR3 is 17 amino acids. J lost 8 bases, V lost 3 bases, and 10 bases had no gene match. Full variable domain (rest looked up from reference TRBV28 and TRBJ2-1): DVKVTQSSRYLVKRTGEKVFLECVQDMDHENMFWYRQDPGLGLRLIYFSYDVKMKEKGDIPEGYSVSREKKERFSLILESASTNQTSMYLCASSLSRLAGGLDEQFFGPGTRLTVL.